The present T cell receptor beta chain was sequenced within a study of OX40 agonist ivuxolimab in advanced cancers. Overall study context: Age averaged about 66 years (range roughly 23 to 79), and 80% to 90% were male.

Generated by immunoSEQ multiplex PCR, the TCRdb table keeps only in-frame clones and is missing some. The table records approximately 69,000 clones, more than 70% of them present only once. Study-wide findings and caveats: There was clonal expansion of CD4+ and CD8+ blood T cells by week 6 at 0.1 to 3.0 mg/kg.

The CDR3 has 13 amino acids. Germline CDR1 and CDR2: SEHNR and FQNEAQ (reference sequence). Trimming took 1 base from V and 1 from J, leaving 4 bases between them. In regard to this clone: The antigen is unknown.

The sequencing here drew on CD4+ or CD8+ T cells sorted from blood, taken in a trial of the OX40 agonist ivuxolimab. This sequence originates from an adult with an advanced solid tumor such as melanoma, head and neck, liver or kidney cancer. The chain has TRBV7-9 and TRBJ1-1; D is undetermined. In nucleotides, the CDR3 is TGTGCCAGCAGCTTAGAACAGAACACTGAAGCTTTCTTT. It yields the protein CASSLEQNTEAFF.